Included here is one T cell receptor beta chain sequence, with context. This same CDR3 is encoded by further DNA sequences in the sample. Cohorts were assigned according to the clinical history that participants reported. Germline V lookup: CDR1 LNHDA, CDR2 SQIVND (reference sequence). V was trimmed by 1 base and J by 0 bases, leaving 7 bases between them. The CDR3 totals 15 residues. The entry originates in a study of blood T cell repertoires in COVID-19. Sequencing was performed with immunoSEQ multiplex PCR; in TCRdb, only in-frame clones are kept and a portion is missing. This repertoire shows under 250,000 clones, 85% found once; its top ten account for approximately 9%.

The clonotype comes from a woman aged 45-65 years with acute COVID-19. The sequencing input was PBMCs or T cells enriched from blood (not recorded which). This chain joins TRBV19 and TRBJ1-3; D not certain. The CDR3 coding sequence is TGTGCCAGTAGTATAGGAGGCAGCTCTGGAAACACCATATATTTT. This codes for CASSIGGSSGNTIYF.